This T cell receptor beta chain was recorded in a study of CD8 T cells in Susac syndrome. An input of about 0.5 to 1 ug of RNA was subjected to reverse transcription using random hexamers. The TCR beta CDR3 was amplified by immunoSEQ multiplex PCR across 54 Vbeta, 13 Jbeta. TCRdb reprocessed the immunoSEQ multiplex PCR reads with MiXCR, giving one entry per CDR3 protein. The data show just under 150,000 distinct CDR3 sequences, with 94% seen just once and over 0.07% held by the top ten. Study observations and caveats: The relatively small number of individuals in the TCR sequencing and HLA analysis was acknowledged by the study.

Sequencing of TCR beta drew on CD8+ and CD4+ T cells from blood. TEMRA cells were enriched by FACS, and CD4+ and CD8+ T cells were negatively isolated. Turning to this clonotype: Its antigen is not known.

Germline CDR1 reads LGHDT; CDR2 reads YNNKEL (reference sequence). The CDR3 length is 16 residues. The ends were cut back, 1 base at V and 0 bases at J, with 13 bases in the middle. The gene calls are TRBV3-1 and TRBJ2-7; D unresolved. Sequenced input: CD4+ T cells from PBMCs. This receptor was identified in a human donor in good health. As DNA, the CDR3 is TGTGCCAGCAGCCAAGTGTGGCAGAAGAGCTCCTACGAGCAGTACTTC. This gives the protein CASSQVWQKSSYEQYF.